This T cell receptor beta chain was obtained from a study of T cell responses to AZD1222 COVID-19 vaccine. As concerns this clone: The antigen remains unidentified.

Whole-study findings and limits: Nearly half of spike-specific TCRs reportedly target variant regions that are unmutated in the B.1.351 and B.1.1.7 variants.

This CDR3 spans 12 amino acids. Germline V lookup: CDR1 LNHDA, CDR2 SQIVND (reference sequence). Trimming removed 1 base from V and 4 bases from J, with 2 bases in between. Sequenced by immunoSEQ multiplex PCR; TCRdb stores in-frame clones only, minus some. The table lists 80,000 or so clones, 75% to 90% of them singletons. This receptor was taken from an adult in good health. The chain links TRBV19 to TRBJ1-5; D unclear. Here the sequenced sample was peripheral blood, taken on day 0 of AZD1222 vaccination. The CDR3 coding sequence is TGTGCCAGTAGTATAGCTAATCAGCCCCAGCATTTT. It translates to CASSIANQPQHF.